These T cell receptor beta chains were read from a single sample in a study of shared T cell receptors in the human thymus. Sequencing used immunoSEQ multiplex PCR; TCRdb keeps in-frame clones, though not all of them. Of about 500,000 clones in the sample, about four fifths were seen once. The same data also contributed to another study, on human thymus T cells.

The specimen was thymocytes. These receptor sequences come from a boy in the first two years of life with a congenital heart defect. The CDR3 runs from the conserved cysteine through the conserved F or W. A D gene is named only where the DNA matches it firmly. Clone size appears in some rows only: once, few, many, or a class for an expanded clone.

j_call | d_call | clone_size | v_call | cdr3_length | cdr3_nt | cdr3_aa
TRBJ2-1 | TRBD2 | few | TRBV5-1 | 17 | TGCGCCAGCAGCCCCGGGACTAGCGGGGCTCAATACAATGAGCAGTTCTTC | CASSPGTSGAQYNEQFF
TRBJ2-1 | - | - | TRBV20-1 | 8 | TGCAAACTGAGTGAGCAGTTCTTC | CKLSEQFF
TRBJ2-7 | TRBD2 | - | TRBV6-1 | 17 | TGTGCCAGCAGTGACCCGACTAGCGGGATTATCCCCTACGAGCAGTACTTC | CASSDPTSGIIPYEQYF
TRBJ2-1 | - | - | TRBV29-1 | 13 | TGCAGCGTCCCGGGGAGCTCCTACAATGAGCAGTTCTTC | CSVPGSSYNEQFF
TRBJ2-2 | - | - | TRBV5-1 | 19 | TGCGCCAGCAGCTTGTTGGAGTGGCGGAGACCCCCAAACACCGGGGAGCTGTTTTTT | CASSLLEWRRPPNTGELFF
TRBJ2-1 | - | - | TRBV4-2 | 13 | TGTGCCAGCAGCCAAGATGGGCACAATGAGCAGTTCTTC | CASSQDGHNEQFF
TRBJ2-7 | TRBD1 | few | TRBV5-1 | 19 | TGCGCCAGCAGCCCCCGGGGCAGACCGGGACAGGGTTTTTCCTACGAGCAGTACTTC | CASSPRGRPGQGFSYEQYF
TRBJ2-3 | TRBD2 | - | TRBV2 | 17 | TGTGCCAGCAGCGAGGGCGGACTAGCGGGAGGGTTGGATACGCAGTATTTT | CASSEGGLAGGLDTQYF
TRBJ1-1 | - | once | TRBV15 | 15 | TGTGCCACCAGCAGAGAACTTAGGGGGAACACTGAAGCTTTCTTT | CATSRELRGNTEAFF
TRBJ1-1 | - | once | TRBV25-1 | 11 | TGTGCCAGCAGGAGCTACACTGAAGCTTTCTTT | CASRSYTEAFF
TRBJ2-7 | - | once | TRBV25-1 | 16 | TGTGCCAGCAGTGAATGGGGCTCAGGTGCCCGCTACGAGCAGTACTTC | CASSEWGSGARYEQYF
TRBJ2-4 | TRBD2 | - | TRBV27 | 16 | TGTGCCAGCGGCACCTGGGGGGGACTAGCACCGAACATTCAGTACTTC | CASGTWGGLAPNIQYF
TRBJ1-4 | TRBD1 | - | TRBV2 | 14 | TGTGCCAGCAGACCGGACAGGGGAGCTGAAAAACTGTTTTTT | CASRPDRGAEKLFF
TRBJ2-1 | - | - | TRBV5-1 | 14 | TGCGCCAGCAGGGGTGAACTAGCCCGGAATGAGCAGTTCTTC | CASRGELARNEQFF
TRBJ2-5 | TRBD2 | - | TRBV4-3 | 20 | TGCGCCAGCAGCCAAGATCGGGGGGGGCTCGACCTCGGGACGGTAGAGACCCAGTACTTC | CASSQDRGGLDLGTVETQYF
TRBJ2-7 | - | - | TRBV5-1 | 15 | TGCGCCAGCAGCTTGGGGGGTAGCGGTACCTACGAGCAGTACTTC | CASSLGGSGTYEQYF
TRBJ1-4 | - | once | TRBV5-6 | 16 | TGTGCCAGCAGCTTTCGACCTCCTCAAGCGCTTGAAAAACTGTTTTTT | CASSFRPPQALEKLFF
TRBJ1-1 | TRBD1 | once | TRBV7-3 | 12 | TGTGCCAGCAGCCGAGGACAGGAGGAAGCTTTCTTT | CASSRGQEEAFF
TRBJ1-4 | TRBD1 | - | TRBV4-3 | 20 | TGCGCCAGCAGCCAAGCTTGGGACAGGGGACAGACGAGAACTAATGAAAAACTGTTTTTT | CASSQAWDRGQTRTNEKLFF
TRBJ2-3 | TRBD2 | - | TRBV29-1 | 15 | TGCAGCGTTGAAGACCCTCCTAGCGGGTCTGACACGCAGTATTTT | CSVEDPPSGSDTQYF
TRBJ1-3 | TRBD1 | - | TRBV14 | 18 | TGTGCCAGCAGCGCCGGACAGGGTAGGGGATTAACTGGAAACACCATATATTTT | CASSAGQGRGLTGNTIYF
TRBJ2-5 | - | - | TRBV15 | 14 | TGTGCCACCAGCAGAACGCTCGGCGGGGAGACCCAGTACTTC | CATSRTLGGETQYF
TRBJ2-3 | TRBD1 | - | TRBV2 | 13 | TGTGCCAGCAAGGGACAGGGCACAGATACGCAGTATTTT | CASKGQGTDTQYF
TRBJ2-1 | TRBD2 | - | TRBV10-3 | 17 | TGTGCCATCAGTTGGACTAGCGGGAGGGGTTCCTACAATGAGCAGTTCTTC | CAISWTSGRGSYNEQFF
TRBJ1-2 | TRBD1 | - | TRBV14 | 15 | TGTGCCAGCAGCCGAGGGACAGGGGAATTGGGAGGCTACACCTTC | CASSRGTGELGGYTF
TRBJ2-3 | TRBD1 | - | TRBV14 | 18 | TGTGCCAGCAGCCTCAAACAAACCGGGACAGGGTTTGGAGATACGCAGTATTTT | CASSLKQTGTGFGDTQYF
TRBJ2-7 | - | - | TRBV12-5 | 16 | TGTGCTAGTGGACTACTCCCACCAGACTCCTCCTACGAGCAGTACTTC | CASGLLPPDSSYEQYF
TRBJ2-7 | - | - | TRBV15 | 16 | TGTGCCACCAGAACGAGTAAAGGACCTCAGGGCTACGAGCAGTACTTC | CATRTSKGPQGYEQYF
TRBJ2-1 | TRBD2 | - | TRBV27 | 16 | TGTGCCAGCAGACGTCCGGGACTAGCGTACTACAATGAGCAGTTCTTC | CASRRPGLAYYNEQFF
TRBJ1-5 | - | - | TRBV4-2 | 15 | TGTGCCAGCAGCCCAGGACAGACTAGCAATCAGCCCCAGCATTTT | CASSPGQTSNQPQHF
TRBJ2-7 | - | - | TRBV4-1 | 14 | TGCGCCAGCAGCCATAGGGCAGGGAACTACGAGCAGTACTTC | CASSHRAGNYEQYF
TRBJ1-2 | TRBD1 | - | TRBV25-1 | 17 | TGTGCCAGCAGTGAGGACCGGGACAGGGCTGTGGGCTATGGCTACACCTTC | CASSEDRDRAVGYGYTF
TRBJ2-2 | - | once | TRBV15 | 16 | TGTGCCACCAGCAGAGATACGGGAATGAACACCGGGGAGCTGTTTTTT | CATSRDTGMNTGELFF
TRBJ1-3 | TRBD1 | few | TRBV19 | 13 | TGTGCCAGTAGGGGACAGGGGGTAAACACCATATATTTT | CASRGQGVNTIYF
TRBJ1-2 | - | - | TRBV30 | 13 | TGTGCCTGGAAGGGCAGGGGTTTCTATGGCTACACCTTC | CAWKGRGFYGYTF